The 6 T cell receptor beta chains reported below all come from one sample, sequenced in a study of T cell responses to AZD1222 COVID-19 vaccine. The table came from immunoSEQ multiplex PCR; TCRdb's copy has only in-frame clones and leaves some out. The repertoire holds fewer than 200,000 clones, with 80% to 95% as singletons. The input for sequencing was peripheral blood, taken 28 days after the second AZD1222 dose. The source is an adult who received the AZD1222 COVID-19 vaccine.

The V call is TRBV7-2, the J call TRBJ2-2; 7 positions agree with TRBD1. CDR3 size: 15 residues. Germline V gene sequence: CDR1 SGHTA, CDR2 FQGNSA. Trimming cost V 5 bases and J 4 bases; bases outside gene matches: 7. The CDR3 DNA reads TGTGCCAGCAGCGTAAACAGGGGCCGCACCGGGGAGCTGTTTTTT. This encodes CASSVNRGRTGELFF.

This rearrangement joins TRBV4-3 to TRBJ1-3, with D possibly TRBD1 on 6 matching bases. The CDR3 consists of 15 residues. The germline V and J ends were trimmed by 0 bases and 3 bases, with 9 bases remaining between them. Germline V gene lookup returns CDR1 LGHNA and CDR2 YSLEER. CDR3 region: CASSQDRQVGNTIYF. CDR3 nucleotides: TGCGCCAGCAGCCAAGACCGACAGGTTGGAAACACCATATATTTT.

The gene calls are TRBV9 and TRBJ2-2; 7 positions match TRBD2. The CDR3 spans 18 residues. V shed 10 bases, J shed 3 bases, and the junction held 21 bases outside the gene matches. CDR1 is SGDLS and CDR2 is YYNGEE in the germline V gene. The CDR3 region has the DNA TGTGCCCCCAGCCCCAAGAGATGGGGGGGGTACGACACCGGGGAGCTGTTTTTT. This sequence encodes CAPSPKRWGGYDTGELFF.

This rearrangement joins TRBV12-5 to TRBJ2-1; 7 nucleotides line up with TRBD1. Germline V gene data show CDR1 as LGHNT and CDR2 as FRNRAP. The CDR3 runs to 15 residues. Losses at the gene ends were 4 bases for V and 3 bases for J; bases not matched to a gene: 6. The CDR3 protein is CASGSPGQLYNEQFF. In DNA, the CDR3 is TGTGCTAGTGGTTCACCGGGACAGCTCTACAATGAGCAGTTCTTC.

The CDR3 spells CASSERSLTGRNSPLHF. CDR3 nucleotides: TGTGCCAGCAGTGAACGGTCGTTGACAGGGCGGAATTCACCCCTCCACTTT. This rearrangement joins TRBV6-1 to TRBJ1-6, with 7 bases that match TRBD1. The CDR3 is made up of 17 amino acids. Losses at the gene ends were 2 bases for V and 7 bases for J; bases not matched to a gene: 11. Germline values: CDR1 MNHNS, CDR2 SASEGT.

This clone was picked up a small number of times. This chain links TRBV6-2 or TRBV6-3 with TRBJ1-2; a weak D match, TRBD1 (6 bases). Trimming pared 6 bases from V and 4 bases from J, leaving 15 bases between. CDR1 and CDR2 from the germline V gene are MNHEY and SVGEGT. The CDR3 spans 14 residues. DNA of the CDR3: TGTGCCAGCAGCCAGCGGGGGGCACTCTATGGCTACACCTTC. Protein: CASSQRGALYGYTF.